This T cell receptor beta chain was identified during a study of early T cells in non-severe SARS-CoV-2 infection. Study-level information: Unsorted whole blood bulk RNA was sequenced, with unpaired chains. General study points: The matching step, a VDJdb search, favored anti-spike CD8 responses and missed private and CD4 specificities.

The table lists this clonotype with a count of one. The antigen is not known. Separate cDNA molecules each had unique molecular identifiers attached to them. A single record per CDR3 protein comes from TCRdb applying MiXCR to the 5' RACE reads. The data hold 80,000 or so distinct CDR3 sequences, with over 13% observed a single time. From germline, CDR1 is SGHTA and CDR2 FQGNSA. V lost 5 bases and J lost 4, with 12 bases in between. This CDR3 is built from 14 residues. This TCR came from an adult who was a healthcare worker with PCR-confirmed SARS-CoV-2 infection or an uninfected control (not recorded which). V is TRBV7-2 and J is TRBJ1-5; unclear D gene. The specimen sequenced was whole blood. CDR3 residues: CASSPPDSNQPQHF. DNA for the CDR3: TGTGCCAGCAGCCCCCCGGATAGTAATCAGCCCCAGCATTTT.